This T cell receptor beta chain appears in the sequencing data of a study of cytomegalovirus exposure and HLA in healthy donors. Findings and limits, study-wide: Sequencing had likely introduced a cluster of highly shared sequence variants as an artifact.

The study ran its PCR with 60 Vbeta and 13 Jbeta primers. Generated by immunoSEQ multiplex PCR, the TCRdb table keeps only in-frame clones and is missing some. The sample records more than 85,000 clones, approximately 63% being singletons. Comment on this clone: Its antigen is not identified.

The J segment lost 10 bases and the V segment lost 5 bases, leaving 9 bases of the junction unmatched. CDR1 LNHNV and CDR2 YYDKDF come from the germline V gene (reference sequence). The CDR3 has 13 amino acids. The J gene is TRBJ1-2, the V gene TRBV15; TRBD1 agrees at 8 bases. Material for sequencing was PBMCs. This TCR was recovered from a woman aged 25 to 45 in good health and CMV-seronegative. This CDR3 is CATSGGDRSSYTF. CDR3 DNA sequence: TGTGCCACCAGCGGGGGGGACAGGAGTTCCTACACCTTC.